These T cell receptor beta chains were read from a single sample in a study of blood T cell repertoires in COVID-19. TCRdb's copy holds only in-frame clones and misses some; the assay was immunoSEQ multiplex PCR. The sample gives 300,000 to 350,000 clones, under 90% of which show up once; less than 3.5% is in the top ten. Input material: peripheral blood. These receptors came from a woman between 25 and 40 years old with COVID-19, enrolled during active disease. The CDR3 runs from the conserved cysteine through the conserved F or W. The D gene is left open where the match is weak. Clone size is stated in some rows and not others, as once, few, many or a class when expanded.

v_gene,d_gene,j_gene,abundance,CDR3nt,CDR3aa
TRBV10-1,-,TRBJ2-7,few,TGCGCCAGCAGTAGGGGGTTTGGTAACGAGCAGTACTTC,CASSRGFGNEQYF
TRBV5-1,TRBD1,TRBJ1-3,-,TGCGCCAGCAGCTTGGACGGACAGGTCTCTGGAAACACCATATATTTT,CASSLDGQVSGNTIYF
TRBV4-2,-,TRBJ1-1,-,TGTGCCAGCAGCCAACCGGGAGACGCGAACACTGAAGCTTTCTTT,CASSQPGDANTEAFF
TRBV6-5,TRBD1,TRBJ2-7,-,TGTGCCAGCAGCCGAGGACAGGCCTACGAGCAGTACTTC,CASSRGQAYEQYF
TRBV4-1,TRBD1,TRBJ2-3,once,TGCGCCAGCAGCCAAGAACCCGGACAGGGAGCAGATACGCAGTATTTT,CASSQEPGQGADTQYF
TRBV10-3,TRBD2,TRBJ2-3,-,TGTGCCATCAGTGAGCCCGGACTAGCGGGAGGGCGGAGCACAGATACGCAGTATTTT,CAISEPGLAGGRSTDTQYF
TRBV5-4,-,TRBJ1-2,few,TGTGCCAGCAGCTTGACAGGGACCCCGAACTATGGCTACACCTTC,CASSLTGTPNYGYTF
TRBV6-1,-,TRBJ1-5,-,TGTGCCAGCAGTGAAGCGCTAGGTCAGCCCCAGCATTTT,CASSEALGQPQHF
TRBV2,-,TRBJ1-2,-,TGTGCCAGCAGGGGGGGGTCTAACTATGGCTACACCTTC,CASRGGSNYGYTF
TRBV5-1,-,TRBJ1-4,-,TGCGCCAGCAGCGCTGAGCCACCAACTAATGAAAAACTGTTTTTT,CASSAEPPTNEKLFF
TRBV29-1,TRBD1,TRBJ2-5,-,TGCAGCGGCAGGGACAGAAATCAAGAGACCCAGTACTTC,CSGRDRNQETQYF
TRBV11-3,TRBD1,TRBJ2-1,once,TGTGCCAGCAGCCTAAGACAGGGGAAGGGCTCCTACAATGAGCAGTTCTTC,CASSLRQGKGSYNEQFF
TRBV28,TRBD2,TRBJ2-1,-,TGTGCCAGCAGTTTTACAACGCTAGCGGGAGGAAACAATGAGCAGTTCTTC,CASSFTTLAGGNNEQFF
TRBV18,-,TRBJ1-2,-,TGTGCCAGCTCACCACCGTCTCTCCCTTATGGCTACACCTTC,CASSPPSLPYGYTF
TRBV6-6,TRBD2,TRBJ2-2,-,TGTGCCAGCAGTTACTCGCGGGGGGCCGGGGAGCTGTTTTTT,CASSYSRGAGELFF
TRBV3-1/TRBV3-2,-,TRBJ1-3,-,TGTGCCAGCAGCCAAGTAGCTGGAAACACCATATATTTT,CASSQVAGNTIYF
TRBV24-1,-,TRBJ2-2,-,TGTGCCACCAGTGATTTGCAGGGGAACACCGGGGAGCTGTTTTTT,CATSDLQGNTGELFF
TRBV6-4,TRBD1,TRBJ1-2,-,TGTGCCAGCAGTGACGTTCCCGGGACAGGGTACTATGGCTACACCTTC,CASSDVPGTGYYGYTF
TRBV11-3,TRBD1,TRBJ1-1,once,TGTGCCAGCAGCTTAGGTCGCCAGGGGGAAATGGTGTTT,CASSLGRQGEMVF
TRBV11-2,-,TRBJ1-6,-,TGTGCCAGCAGCTTCTCAGGGGATAATTCACCCCTCCACTTT,CASSFSGDNSPLHF
TRBV6-5,-,TRBJ1-1,-,TGTGCCAGCAGTTACAGGGGCCGCGAGAAAGCTTTCTTT,CASSYRGREKAFF
TRBV2,-,TRBJ2-1,-,TGTGCCAGCAGTGTTACTAGCTCCTACAATGAGCAGTTCTTC,CASSVTSSYNEQFF
TRBV5-1,-,TRBJ1-4,-,TGCGCCAGCAGCCCCTCACCATCTCAGGCTAATGAAAAACTGTTTTTT,CASSPSPSQANEKLFF
TRBV3-1/TRBV3-2,TRBD2,TRBJ2-1,-,TGTGCCAGCAGCCAAGGGACTAGCGTGGGCTACAATGAGCAGTTCTTC,CASSQGTSVGYNEQFF
TRBV28,-,TRBJ1-2,-,TGTGCCAGCAGCCAGAGGGATAACTATGGCTACACCTTC,CASSQRDNYGYTF
TRBV6-1,TRBD2,TRBJ2-3,-,TGTGCCAGCAGTGAAAGTGGGACGGGGGGAGGCACAGATACGCAGTATTTT,CASSESGTGGGTDTQYF
TRBV5-4,TRBD1,TRBJ2-7,-,TGTGCCAGCAGCTTGGGTGGGCGAACAGGGGGTTTCTACGAGCAGTACTTC,CASSLGGRTGGFYEQYF
TRBV27,TRBD1,TRBJ2-5,-,TGTGCCAGCAGTTTAGCGGACAGGGGCAAAGAGTACTTC,CASSLADRGKEYF
TRBV11-2,TRBD1,TRBJ1-4,-,TGTGCCAGCAGCTTACTGCGACAGGGGGCGGTCGGGTCGAATGAAAAACTGTTTTTT,CASSLLRQGAVGSNEKLFF
TRBV5-5,-,TRBJ2-3,-,TGTGCCAGCAGCTCCACTTTGGCAGATACGCAGTATTTT,CASSSTLADTQYF
TRBV5-4,TRBD1,TRBJ2-4,-,TGTGCCAGCAGCTCCTCGGGACAGGCCTTTCTAGCCAAAAACATTCAGTACTTC,CASSSSGQAFLAKNIQYF
TRBV5-8,TRBD2,TRBJ2-7,-,TGTGCCAGCAGCTTGGTGCTAGCGGGAGGATCAGGGAGAGTGATCTACGAGCAGTACTTC,CASSLVLAGGSGRVIYEQYF
TRBV29-1,-,TRBJ1-2,-,TGCAGCGTTAGACAGGTTAGGGGCTACACCTTC,CSVRQVRGYTF
TRBV6-6,TRBD1,TRBJ1-1,-,TGTGCCAGCAGTTACAGGGACAGGGGGACTGAAGCTTTCTTT,CASSYRDRGTEAFF
TRBV5-1,TRBD2,TRBJ2-7,-,TGCGCCAGCAGCCCAGGGGGACTAGCGGGAGTCGAGCAGTACTTC,CASSPGGLAGVEQYF
TRBV7-2,-,TRBJ1-2,few,TGTGCCAGCAGCCTCCACCCGAGGGGGTACACCTTC,CASSLHPRGYTF
TRBV2,TRBD2,TRBJ2-2,-,TGTGCCAGCCTAGCGGGAGGAGACACCGGGGAGCTGTTTTTT,CASLAGGDTGELFF
TRBV7-8,-,TRBJ2-1,-,TGTGCCAGCAGCTTAGGGTCAGCGGGCAATGAGCAGTTCTTC,CASSLGSAGNEQFF
TRBV5-1,-,TRBJ2-1,-,TGCGCCAGCAGCTTTTCGAGCTCCTACAATGAGCAGTTCTTC,CASSFSSSYNEQFF
TRBV5-4,TRBD1,TRBJ2-1,-,TGTGCCAGCAGCGCTTCGGGACAGGTCTACAATGAGCAGTTCTTC,CASSASGQVYNEQFF
TRBV29-1,TRBD1,TRBJ1-1,-,TGCAGCGTGACCCCCGGGACAGCCACTGAAGCTTTCTTT,CSVTPGTATEAFF
TRBV7-9,-,TRBJ1-1,-,TGTGCCAGCAGCCACCCGCGCACTGAAGCTTTCTTT,CASSHPRTEAFF
TRBV7-8,-,TRBJ2-7,many,TGTGCCAGCAGCTTAGATTGGCAGGGGGGTAGCACCTACGAGCAGTACTTC,CASSLDWQGGSTYEQYF
TRBV30,-,TRBJ1-3,few,TGTGCCTGGAGATTGACATCGGGAAACACCATATATTTT,CAWRLTSGNTIYF
TRBV15,-,TRBJ2-1,-,TGTGCCACCAGCAGAGGGACAGAATACAATGAGCAGTTCTTC,CATSRGTEYNEQFF
TRBV19,TRBD2,TRBJ2-4,once,TGTGCCAGTAGTATAGAGGGTTTCGGCGGGAGCAGGGCCAAAAACATTCAGTACTTC,CASSIEGFGGSRAKNIQYF